This T cell receptor beta chain appears in the sequencing data of a study of graft-versus-host responses after intestinal transplantation. In the study overall: Recipients received multivisceral, liver-intestinal, or isolated intestinal transplants.

Comments on this clone: The antigen is unknown.

Notes on the study in general: Peak GvH clone levels in circulation were associated with early post-transplant HvG declines. Those patients showing graft-donor T cell macrochimerism displayed high graft-versus-host to host-versus-graft clonal ratios in allografts.

Sequenced by immunoSEQ multiplex PCR; TCRdb stores in-frame clones only, minus some. The data contain some 77,000 clones, 92% of them singletons. The CDR3 runs to 14 residues. Germline lookup yields CDR1 SGHRS and CDR2 YFSETQ. The V and J ends lost 3 bases and 0 bases respectively, with 10 bases between them. The sequence was collected from a human patient who received an intestinal transplant, so some T cells may come from the graft donor. The chain recombines TRBV5-1 with TRBJ2-7; D may be TRBD2 (5 bases). The sequencing used PBMCs, collected 98 days after intestinal transplantation. Here the CDR3 reads CASSSGLYSYEQYF. The CDR3 coding sequence is TGCGCCAGCAGCTCCGGACTGTACTCCTACGAGCAGTACTTC.